These 5 T cell receptor beta chains originate from one sample sequenced in a study of shared clonotypes between healthy human individuals. Sequencing was performed with immunoSEQ multiplex PCR; in TCRdb, only in-frame clones are kept and a portion is missing. The table has 2 million to 2.5 million clones, approximately 95% seen once. Sequencing input: naive CD4+ T cells from PBMCs. Subset indicated: CD45RA+ positively selected. The receptors were sampled from a young man in good health. Some clones in this sample may be carry-over from other donors' samples.

This chain joins TRBV19 and TRBJ2-3; 7 positions agree with TRBD2. The V and J ends lost 6 bases and 5 bases, in that order; junction bases with no gene match: 8. The CDR3 is 14 residues long. Germline V gene sequence: CDR1 LNHDA, CDR2 SQIVND (reference sequence). The chain's CDR3 is CASSPEGGRDTQYF. In DNA, the CDR3 is TGTGCCAGTAGCCCAGAGGGCGGGAGAGATACGCAGTATTTT.

The rearrangement uses TRBV6-5 and TRBJ2-7; D ambiguous. This CDR3 has 13 residues. Trimming left V 7 bases short and J 0 bases short, with 10 bases between. The V gene's germline CDR1 is MNHEY and CDR2 SVGAGI. The CDR3 DNA reads TGTGCCAGCAAAGAAGTTTACTCCTACGAGCAGTACTTC. Translated: CASKEVYSYEQYF.

The rearrangement links TRBV7-2 to TRBJ2-1, with TRBD2 matching 12 bases. V shed 1 base, J shed 11 bases, and the junction held 15 bases outside the gene matches. The CDR3 spans 18 residues. The V gene's germline CDR1 is SGHTA and CDR2 FQGNSA. The CDR3 DNA reads as TGTGCCAGCAGCTTAGTTGGAGGGACTAGCGGGCCCTACCTTAAGCAGTTCTTC. This codes for CASSLVGGTSGPYLKQFF.

V is TRBV6-5 and J is TRBJ2-3; 7 nucleotides line up with TRBD1. This CDR3 comprises 15 residues. Trimming cost V 2 bases and J 2 bases; bases outside gene matches: 4. Germline V gene data show CDR1 as MNHEY and CDR2 as SVGAGI. For the CDR3, the DNA is TGTGCCAGCAGTTACATGGGACAGACCACAGATACGCAGTATTTT. It is translated as CASSYMGQTTDTQYF.

The gene calls are TRBV6-1 and TRBJ1-5; D remains unclear. Germline V gene data show CDR1 as MNHNS and CDR2 as SASEGT. Trimming pared 1 base from V and 6 bases from J, leaving 7 bases between. The CDR3 consists of 13 residues. The CDR3 spells CASSEVWRQPQHF. As DNA, the CDR3 is TGTGCCAGCAGTGAAGTTTGGCGTCAGCCCCAGCATTTT.